Below are 4 T cell receptor beta chains sequenced from a single sample in a study of Graves' ophthalmopathy and Graves' hyperthyroidism (dated by TCRdb to 2016 to 2019). TCRdb shows the sequencer as Illumina HiSeq 2000. For repertoire sequencing, the TCR beta CDR3 regions were amplified from RNA transcripts. A first-round RT-PCR used HTBI primers with the Qiagen OneStep RT-PCR kit, followed by a second-round multiplex PCR, size selection and purification. TCRdb passed the public sequencing reads through fastp at Q25 and MiXCR, retaining productive beta sequences. Every CDR3 protein is listed once, alongside the most common genes and DNA of its rows. This sample lists approximately 500,000 distinct CDR3 sequences; approximately 15% were detected once. The top ten clones comprise approximately 9.8% of the sample. The specimen sequenced was blood. The receptors shown here come from a woman aged 25 to 39 with Graves' ophthalmopathy. Donor details come from another sample of the same person, matched by shared clones.

This clonotype was detected many times. The genes are TRBV3-1 and TRBJ2-2; 8 bases match TRBD1. Per the germline V gene, CDR1 is LGHDT and CDR2 is YNNKEL (reference sequence). V gave up 4 bases and J gave up 6 bases; unmatched junction bases: 10. The CDR3 extends over 16 amino acids. CDR3 sequence reads: CASSLRPGQGPGELFF. The CDR3 region has the DNA TGTGCCAGCAGCCTACGACCCGGACAGGGTCCCGGGGAGCTGTTTTTT.

The rearrangement links TRBV11-3 to TRBJ1-5; D is uncertain. CDR1 is SGHNT, CDR2 YENEEA, per germline. V lost 5 bases and J 7 bases, leaving 15 bases between the germline ends. CDR3 length: 14 residues. This chain's CDR3 is CASSLQPRGQPQHF. CDR3 sequence (DNA): TGTGCCAGCAGCCTCCAGCCCCGAGGGCAGCCCCAGCATTTT.

This clonotype has ten or more counts. The rearrangement joins TRBV6-5 to TRBJ1-2, with a tentative D call TRBD1 (5 bases). Germline CDR1 reads MNHEY; CDR2 reads SVGAGI. The length of the CDR3 is 15 residues. V lost 8 bases and J 2 bases, leaving 18 bases between the germline ends. The CDR3 DNA is TGTGCCAGCCGGGCCAGGGACCCACTAAACTATGGCTACACCTTC. Its protein is CASRARDPLNYGYTF.

This clonotype was observed many times. This sequence joins TRBV19 and TRBJ2-5; D unresolved. The length of the CDR3 is 15 residues. V was cut by 5 bases and J by 5 bases, with 18 bases left in between. Germline CDR1 is LNHDA and CDR2 is SQIVND (reference sequence). The CDR3 protein is CASSPPIRHGETQYF. DNA for the CDR3: TGTGCCAGTAGTCCCCCGATCCGGCACGGGGAGACCCAGTACTTC.